This T cell receptor beta chain was captured in a study of T cell changes during pregnancy in multiple sclerosis. Germline CDR1 reads SQVTM; CDR2 reads ANQGSEA. With V trimmed by 5 bases and J by 3 bases, 3 bases remained unmatched. The CDR3 is 13 amino acids. TCRdb's table, derived via immunoSEQ multiplex PCR, lists solely in-frame clones and lacks some. The sample yields about 70,000 clones, approximately 92% seen once. The receptor was derived from a female donor in good health, enrolled as a control in a pregnancy study. The sample consisted of CD8+ T cells from peripheral blood mononuclear cells, taken in the third trimester of pregnancy. The chain couples TRBV29-1 to TRBJ2-5; TRBD2 matches 10 bases. CDR3 nucleotides: TGCAGCGTTCTAGCGGGAGCGAAAGAGACCCAGTACTTC. It is translated as CSVLAGAKETQYF.